This T cell receptor beta chain stems from a study of CD8+ T cells in alopecia areata. After isolation, RNA underwent reverse transcription to generate cDNA as the sequencing template. The repertoire was sequenced with immunoSEQ multiplex PCR; TCRdb's copy has only in-frame clones and lacks some. The data contain 200,000 or so clones, more than 50% of them singletons. This clone came up a few times. Additional DNA sequences in this sample encode the identical CDR3. This TCR came from a human donor in good health. Sequencing was done on a sample of CD8+ T cells sorted from blood.

The CDR3 nucleotides read TGTGCCAGCAGCTCCCAGGGGAACTATGGCTACACCTTC. Its protein is CASSSQGNYGYTF. This chain uses TRBV13 with TRBJ1-2, with a weak D call TRBD1 (6 bases). CDR1 is PRHDT and CDR2 is FYEKMQ in the germline V gene (reference sequence). Trimming took 4 bases from V and 2 from J, leaving 8 bases between them. There are 13 residues in the CDR3.